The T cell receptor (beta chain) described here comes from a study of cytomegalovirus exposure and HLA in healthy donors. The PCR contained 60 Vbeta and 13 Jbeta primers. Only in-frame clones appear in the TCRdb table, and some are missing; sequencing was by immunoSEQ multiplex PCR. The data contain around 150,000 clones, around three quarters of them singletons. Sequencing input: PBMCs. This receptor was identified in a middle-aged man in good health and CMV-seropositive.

As DNA, the CDR3 is TGCGCCAGCAGCCTCCGGGACAGCAACTATGGCTACACCTTC. This encodes CASSLRDSNYGYTF. The chain is built from TRBV4-1 and TRBJ1-2; 7 bases line up with TRBD1. V dropped 4 bases and J dropped 2; count of bases not matched to a gene: 4. The CDR3 covers 14 residues. Germline V gives CDR1 MGHRA, CDR2 YSYEKL.